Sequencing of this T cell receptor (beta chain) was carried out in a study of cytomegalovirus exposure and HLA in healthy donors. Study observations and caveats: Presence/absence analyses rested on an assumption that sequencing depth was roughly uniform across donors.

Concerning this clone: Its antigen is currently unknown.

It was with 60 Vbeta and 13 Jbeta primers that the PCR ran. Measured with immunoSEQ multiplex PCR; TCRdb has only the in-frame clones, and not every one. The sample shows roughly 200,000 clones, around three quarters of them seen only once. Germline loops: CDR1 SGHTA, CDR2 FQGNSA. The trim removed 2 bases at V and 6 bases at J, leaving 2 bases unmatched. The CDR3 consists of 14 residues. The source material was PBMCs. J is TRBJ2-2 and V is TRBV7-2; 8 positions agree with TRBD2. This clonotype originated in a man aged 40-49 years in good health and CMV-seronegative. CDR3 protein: CASSLRSGAGELFF. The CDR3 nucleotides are TGTGCCAGCAGCTTACGTAGCGGGGCCGGGGAGCTGTTTTTT. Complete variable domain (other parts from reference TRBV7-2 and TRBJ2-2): GAGVSQSPSNKVTEKGKDVELRCDPISGHTALYWYRQSLGQGLEFLIYFQGNSAPDKSGLPSDRFSAERTGGSVSTLTIQRTQQEDSAVYLCASSLRSGAGELFFGEGSRLTVL.